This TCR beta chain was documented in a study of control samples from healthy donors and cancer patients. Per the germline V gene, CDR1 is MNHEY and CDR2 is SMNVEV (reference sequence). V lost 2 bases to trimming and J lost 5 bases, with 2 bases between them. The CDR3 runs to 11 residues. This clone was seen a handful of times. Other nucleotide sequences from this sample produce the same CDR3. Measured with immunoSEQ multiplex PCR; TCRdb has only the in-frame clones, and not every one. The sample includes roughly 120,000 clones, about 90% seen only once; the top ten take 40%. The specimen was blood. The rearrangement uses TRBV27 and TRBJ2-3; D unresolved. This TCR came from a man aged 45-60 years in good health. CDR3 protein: CASSLGDTQYF. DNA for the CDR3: TGTGCCAGCAGTTTAGGAGATACGCAGTATTTT.